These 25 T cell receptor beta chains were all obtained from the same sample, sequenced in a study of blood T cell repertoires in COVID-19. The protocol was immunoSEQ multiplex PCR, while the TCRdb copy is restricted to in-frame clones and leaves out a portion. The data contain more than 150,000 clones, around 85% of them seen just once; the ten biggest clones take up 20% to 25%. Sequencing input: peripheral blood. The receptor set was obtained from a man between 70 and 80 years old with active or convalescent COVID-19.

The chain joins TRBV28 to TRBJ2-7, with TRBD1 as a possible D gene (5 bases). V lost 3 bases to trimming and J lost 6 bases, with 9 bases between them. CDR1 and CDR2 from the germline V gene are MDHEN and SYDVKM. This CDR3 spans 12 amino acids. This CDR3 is CASSLAGLEQYF. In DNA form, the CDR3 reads TGTGCCAGCAGTTTGGCAGGGCTCGAGCAGTACTTC.

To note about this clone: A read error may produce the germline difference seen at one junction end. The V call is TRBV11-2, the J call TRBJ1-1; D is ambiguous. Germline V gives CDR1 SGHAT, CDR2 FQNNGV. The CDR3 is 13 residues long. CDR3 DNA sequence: TGTGCCAGCAGCCAACCGGTTCACCTTGAATCTTTCTTT. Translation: CASSQPVHLESFF.

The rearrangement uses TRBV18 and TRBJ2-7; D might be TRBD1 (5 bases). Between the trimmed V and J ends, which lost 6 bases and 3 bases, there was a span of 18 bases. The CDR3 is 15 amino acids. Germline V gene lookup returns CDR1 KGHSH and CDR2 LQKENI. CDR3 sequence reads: CASSGARGQNYEQYF. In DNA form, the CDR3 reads TGTGCCAGCTCCGGAGCCCGCGGACAAAACTACGAGCAGTACTTC.

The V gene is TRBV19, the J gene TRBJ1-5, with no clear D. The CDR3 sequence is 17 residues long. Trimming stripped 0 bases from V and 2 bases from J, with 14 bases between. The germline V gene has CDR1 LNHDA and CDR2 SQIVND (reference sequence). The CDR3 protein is CASSIDGFGEGNQPQHF. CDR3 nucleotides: TGTGCCAGTAGTATAGATGGGTTCGGGGAGGGCAATCAGCCCCAGCATTTT.

The CDR3 coding sequence is TGTGCCAGCAGTTACATCGGGTCTCATGGCACAGATACGCAGTATTTT. It is translated as CASSYIGSHGTDTQYF. The chain joins TRBV6-2 or TRBV6-3 to TRBJ2-3; D gene unclear. This CDR3 is 16 amino acids long. CDR1 MNHEY and CDR2 SVGEGT come from the germline V gene. Trimming shortened V by 2 bases and J by 1 base, and 13 bases separated the two germline ends.

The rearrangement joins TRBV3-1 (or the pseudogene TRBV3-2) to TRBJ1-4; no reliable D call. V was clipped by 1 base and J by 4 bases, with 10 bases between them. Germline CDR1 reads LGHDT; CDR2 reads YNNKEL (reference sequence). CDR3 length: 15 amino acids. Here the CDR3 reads CASSQVQENNEKLFF. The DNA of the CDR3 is TGTGCCAGCAGCCAAGTTCAAGAGAATAATGAAAAACTGTTTTTT.

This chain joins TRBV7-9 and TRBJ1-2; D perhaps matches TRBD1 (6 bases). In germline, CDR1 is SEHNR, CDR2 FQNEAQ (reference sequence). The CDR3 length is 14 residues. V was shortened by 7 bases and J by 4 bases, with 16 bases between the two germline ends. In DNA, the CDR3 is TGTGCCAGCACACCCGGGGGGGGCGGCTATGGCTACACCTTC. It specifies CASTPGGGGYGYTF.

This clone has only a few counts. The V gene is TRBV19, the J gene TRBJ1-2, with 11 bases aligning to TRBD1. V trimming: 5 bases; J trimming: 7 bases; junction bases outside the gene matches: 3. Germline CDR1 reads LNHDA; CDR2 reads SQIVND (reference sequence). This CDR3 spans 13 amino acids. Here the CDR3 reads CASSWTGGFGYTF. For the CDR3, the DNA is TGTGCCAGTAGTTGGACAGGGGGCTTTGGCTACACCTTC.

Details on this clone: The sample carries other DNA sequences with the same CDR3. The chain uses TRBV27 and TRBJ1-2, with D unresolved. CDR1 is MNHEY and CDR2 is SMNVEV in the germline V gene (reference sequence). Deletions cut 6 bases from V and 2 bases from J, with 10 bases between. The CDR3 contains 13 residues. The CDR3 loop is CASSLRENYGYTF. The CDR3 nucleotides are TGTGCCAGCAGCTTGCGAGAAAACTATGGCTACACCTTC.

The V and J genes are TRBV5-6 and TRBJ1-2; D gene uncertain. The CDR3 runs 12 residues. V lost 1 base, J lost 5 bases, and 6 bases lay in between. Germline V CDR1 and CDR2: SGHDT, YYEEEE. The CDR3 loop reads CASSLSTYGYTF. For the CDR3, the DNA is TGTGCCAGCAGCTTGTCAACTTATGGCTACACCTTC.

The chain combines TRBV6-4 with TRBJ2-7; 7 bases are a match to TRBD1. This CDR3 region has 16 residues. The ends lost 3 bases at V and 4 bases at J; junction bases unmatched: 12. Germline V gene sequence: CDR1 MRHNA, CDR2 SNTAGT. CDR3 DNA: TGTGCCAGCAGTGAGTACCCGACAGGGTCCCCATACGAGCAGTACTTC. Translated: CASSEYPTGSPYEQYF.

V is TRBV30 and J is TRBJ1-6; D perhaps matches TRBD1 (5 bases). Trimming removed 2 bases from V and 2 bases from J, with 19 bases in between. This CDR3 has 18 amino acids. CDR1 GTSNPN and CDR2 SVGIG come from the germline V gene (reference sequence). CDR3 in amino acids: CAWSFTGGEGTYNSPLHF. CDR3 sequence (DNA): TGTGCCTGGAGTTTCACGGGAGGGGAGGGGACCTATAATTCACCCCTCCACTTT. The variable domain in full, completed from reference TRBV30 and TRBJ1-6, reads SQTIHQWPATLVQPVGSPLSLECTVEGTSNPNLYWYRQAAGRGLQLLFYSVGIGQISSEVPQNLSASRPQDRQFILSSKKLLLSDSGFYLCAWSFTGGEGTYNSPLHFGNGTRLTVT.

CDR3 loop: CASSPGDRGHEEQYF. The CDR3 coding sequence is TGTGCCAGCTCACCTGGGGACAGGGGGCATGAAGAGCAGTACTTC. The chain employs TRBV18 and TRBJ2-7; TRBD1 matches at 12 bases. The CDR3 is made up of 15 amino acids. In germline, CDR1 is KGHSH, CDR2 LQKENI. V lost 3 bases and J lost 7; bases outside the gene matches: 7.

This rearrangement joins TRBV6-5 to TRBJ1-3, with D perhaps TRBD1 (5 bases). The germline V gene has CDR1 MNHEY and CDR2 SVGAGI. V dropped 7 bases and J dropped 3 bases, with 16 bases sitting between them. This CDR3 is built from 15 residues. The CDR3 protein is CASIPPGGGGNTIYF. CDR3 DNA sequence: TGTGCCAGCATCCCCCCGGGGGGTGGTGGAAACACCATATATTTT.

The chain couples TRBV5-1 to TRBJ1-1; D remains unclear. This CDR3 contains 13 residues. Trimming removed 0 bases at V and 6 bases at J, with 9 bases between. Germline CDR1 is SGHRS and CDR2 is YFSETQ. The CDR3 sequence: CASSLDGSAEAFF. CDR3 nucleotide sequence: TGCGCCAGCAGCTTGGACGGGTCCGCTGAAGCTTTCTTT.

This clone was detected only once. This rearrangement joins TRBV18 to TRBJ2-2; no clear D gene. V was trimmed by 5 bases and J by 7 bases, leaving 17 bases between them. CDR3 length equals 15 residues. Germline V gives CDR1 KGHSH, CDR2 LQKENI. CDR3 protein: CASSERSLAGGELFF. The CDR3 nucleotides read TGTGCCAGCTCAGAGAGGAGTCTTGCTGGCGGGGAGCTGTTTTTT.

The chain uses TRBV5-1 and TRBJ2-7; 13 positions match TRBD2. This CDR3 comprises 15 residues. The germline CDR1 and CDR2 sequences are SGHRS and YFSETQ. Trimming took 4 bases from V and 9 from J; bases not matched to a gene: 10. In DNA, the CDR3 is TGCGCCAGCAGCCCCTCGGGACTAGCGGGAAAGGTGCAGTACTTC. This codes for CASSPSGLAGKVQYF.

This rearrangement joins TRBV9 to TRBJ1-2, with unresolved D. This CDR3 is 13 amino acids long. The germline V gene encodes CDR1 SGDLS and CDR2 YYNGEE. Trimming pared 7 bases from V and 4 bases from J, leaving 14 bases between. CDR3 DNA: TGTGCCAGCGCCCCCACGGTTGGCTATGGCTACACCTTC. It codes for CASAPTVGYGYTF.

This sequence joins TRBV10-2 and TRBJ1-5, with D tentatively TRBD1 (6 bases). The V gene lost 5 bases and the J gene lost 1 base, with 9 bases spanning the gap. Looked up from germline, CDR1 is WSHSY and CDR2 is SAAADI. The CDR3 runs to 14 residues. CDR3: CASSFGQSNQPQHF. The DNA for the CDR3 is TGCGCCAGCAGTTTCGGACAGAGCAATCAGCCCCAGCATTTT.

CDR3 nucleotides: TGTGCCAGCAGTTTATTCAGGGGCACTGAAGCTTTCTTT. Protein sequence: CASSLFRGTEAFF. The gene calls are TRBV27 and TRBJ1-1, with D possibly TRBD1 on 6 matching bases. The CDR3 loop spans 13 amino acids. Between the trimmed V and J ends, which lost 1 base and 4 bases, there was a span of 7 bases. Germline CDR1 and CDR2: MNHEY and SMNVEV (reference sequence).

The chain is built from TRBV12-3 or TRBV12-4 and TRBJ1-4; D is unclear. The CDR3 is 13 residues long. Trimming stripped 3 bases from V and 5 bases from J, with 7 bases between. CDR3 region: CASSLRENEKLFF. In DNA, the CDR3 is TGTGCCAGCAGTTTGAGGGAGAATGAAAAACTGTTTTTT.

CDR3 in amino acids: CASSQDSTDTQYF. The CDR3 DNA sequence: TGTGCCAGCAGCCAGGACTCCACAGATACGCAGTATTTT. The rearrangement links TRBV3-1 (or the pseudogene TRBV3-2) to TRBJ2-3; tentative D call: TRBD2 (5 bases). Germline CDR1 LGHDT, CDR2 YNNKEL (reference sequence). The CDR3 is 13 residues long. Trimming stripped 3 bases from V and 2 bases from J, with 6 bases between.

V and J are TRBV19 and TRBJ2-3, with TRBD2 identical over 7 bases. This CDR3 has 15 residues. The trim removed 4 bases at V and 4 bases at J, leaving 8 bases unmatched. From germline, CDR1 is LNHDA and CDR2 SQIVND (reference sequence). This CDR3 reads CASSTRDYFSDTQYF. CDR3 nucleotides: TGTGCCAGTAGTACCAGGGACTATTTTTCAGATACGCAGTATTTT.

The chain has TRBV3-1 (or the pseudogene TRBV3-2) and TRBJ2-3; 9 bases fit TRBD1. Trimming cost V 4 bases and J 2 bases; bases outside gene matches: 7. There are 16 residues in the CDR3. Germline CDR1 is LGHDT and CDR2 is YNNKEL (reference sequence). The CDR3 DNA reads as TGTGCCAGCAGCCCACAGGGGGCACAGGCCACAGATACGCAGTATTTT. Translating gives CASSPQGAQATDTQYF.

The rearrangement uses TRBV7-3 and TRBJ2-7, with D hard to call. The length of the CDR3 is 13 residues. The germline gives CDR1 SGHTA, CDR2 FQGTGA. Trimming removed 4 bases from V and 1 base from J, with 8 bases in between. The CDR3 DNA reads TGTGCCAGCAGCTCCGGCGGATCCTACGAGCAGTACTTC. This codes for CASSSGGSYEQYF.